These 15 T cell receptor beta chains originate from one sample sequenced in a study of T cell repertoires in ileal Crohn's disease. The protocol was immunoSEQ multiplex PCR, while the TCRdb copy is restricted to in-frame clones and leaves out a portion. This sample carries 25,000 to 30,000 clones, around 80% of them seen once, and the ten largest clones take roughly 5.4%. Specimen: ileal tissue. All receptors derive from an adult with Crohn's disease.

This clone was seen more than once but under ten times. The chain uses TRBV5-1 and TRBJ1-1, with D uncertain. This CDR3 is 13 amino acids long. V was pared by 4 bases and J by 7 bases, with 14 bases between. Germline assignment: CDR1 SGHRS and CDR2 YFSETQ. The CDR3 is CASSPVAAGEAFF. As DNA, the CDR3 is TGCGCCAGCAGCCCGGTAGCCGCCGGTGAAGCTTTCTTT.

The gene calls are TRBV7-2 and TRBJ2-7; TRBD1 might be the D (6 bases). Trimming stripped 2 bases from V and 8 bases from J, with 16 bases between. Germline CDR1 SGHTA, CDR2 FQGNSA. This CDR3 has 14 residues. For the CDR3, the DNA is TGTGCCAGCAGCTTATCTCGACAGGCTGGGAAGCAGTACTTC. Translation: CASSLSRQAGKQYF.

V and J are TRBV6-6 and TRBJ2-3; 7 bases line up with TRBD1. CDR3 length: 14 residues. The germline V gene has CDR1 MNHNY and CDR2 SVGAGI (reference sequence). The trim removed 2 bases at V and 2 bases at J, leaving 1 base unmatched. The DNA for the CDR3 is TGTGCCAGCAGTTACGGGACAGACACAGATACGCAGTATTTT. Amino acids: CASSYGTDTDTQYF.

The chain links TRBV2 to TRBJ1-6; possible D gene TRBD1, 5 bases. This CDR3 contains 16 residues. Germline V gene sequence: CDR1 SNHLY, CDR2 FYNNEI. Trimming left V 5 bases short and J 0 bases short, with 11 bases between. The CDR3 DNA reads TGTGCCAGCAGTCCGGGACTTAGCTCCTATAATTCACCCCTCCACTTT. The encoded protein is CASSPGLSSYNSPLHF.

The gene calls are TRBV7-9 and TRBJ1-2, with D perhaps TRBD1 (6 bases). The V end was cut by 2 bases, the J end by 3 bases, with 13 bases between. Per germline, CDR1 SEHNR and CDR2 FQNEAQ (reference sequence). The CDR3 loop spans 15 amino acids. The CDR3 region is CASSLRAAGDYGYTF. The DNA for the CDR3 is TGTGCCAGCAGCTTACGGGCGGCAGGGGACTATGGCTACACCTTC.

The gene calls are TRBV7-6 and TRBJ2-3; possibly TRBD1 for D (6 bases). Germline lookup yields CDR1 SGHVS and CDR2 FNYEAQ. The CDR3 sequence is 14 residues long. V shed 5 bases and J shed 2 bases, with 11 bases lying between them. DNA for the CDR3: TGTGCCAGCAGCACGACAGGAACCACAGATACGCAGTATTTT. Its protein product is CASSTTGTTDTQYF.

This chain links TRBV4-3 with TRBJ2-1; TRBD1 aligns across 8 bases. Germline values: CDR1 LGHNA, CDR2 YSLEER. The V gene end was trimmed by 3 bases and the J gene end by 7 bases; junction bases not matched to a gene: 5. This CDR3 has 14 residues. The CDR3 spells CASSQGQAGNEQFF. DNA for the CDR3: TGCGCCAGCAGCCAGGGACAGGCGGGAAATGAGCAGTTCTTC.

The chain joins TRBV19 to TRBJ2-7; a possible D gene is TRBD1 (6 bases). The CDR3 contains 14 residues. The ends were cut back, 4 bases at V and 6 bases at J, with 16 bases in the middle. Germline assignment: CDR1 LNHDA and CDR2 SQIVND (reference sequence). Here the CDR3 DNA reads TGTGCCAGTAGTAGGGACATCCACTACCCCGAGCAGTACTTC. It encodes CASSRDIHYPEQYF.

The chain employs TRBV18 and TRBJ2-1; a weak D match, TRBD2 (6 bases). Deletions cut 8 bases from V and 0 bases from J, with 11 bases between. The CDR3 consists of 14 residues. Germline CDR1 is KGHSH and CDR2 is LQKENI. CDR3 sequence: CASRSGVSYNEQFF. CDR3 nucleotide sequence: TGTGCCAGCCGATCGGGGGTCTCCTACAATGAGCAGTTCTTC. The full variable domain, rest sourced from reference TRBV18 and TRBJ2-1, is NAGVMQNPRHLVRRRGQEARLRCSPMKGHSHVYWYRQLPEEGLKFMVYLQKENIIDESGMPKERFSAEFPKEGPSILRIQQVVRGDSAAYFCASRSGVSYNEQFFGPGTRLTVL.

The CDR3 protein is CASSQGRTAPNEQFF. In DNA form, the CDR3 reads TGCGCCAGCAGCCAAGGGCGGACTGCACCCAATGAGCAGTTCTTC. The rearrangement links TRBV4-3 to TRBJ2-1; D is perhaps TRBD2 (5 bases). Trimming stripped 1 base from V and 6 bases from J, with 13 bases between. Germline CDR1 LGHNA, CDR2 YSLEER. There are 15 residues in the CDR3.

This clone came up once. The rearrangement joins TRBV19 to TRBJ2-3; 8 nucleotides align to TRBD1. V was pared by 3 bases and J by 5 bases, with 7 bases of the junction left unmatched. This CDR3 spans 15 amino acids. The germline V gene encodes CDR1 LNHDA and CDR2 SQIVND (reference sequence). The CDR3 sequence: CASSISGGGIDTQYF. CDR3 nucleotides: TGTGCCAGTAGTATCTCAGGGGGCGGGATAGATACGCAGTATTTT.

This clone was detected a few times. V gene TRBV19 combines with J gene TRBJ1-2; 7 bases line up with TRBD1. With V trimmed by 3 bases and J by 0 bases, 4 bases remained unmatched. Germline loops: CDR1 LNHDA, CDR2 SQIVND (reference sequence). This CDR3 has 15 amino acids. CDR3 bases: TGTGCCAGTAGTATGGGGACAGTTACTAACTATGGCTACACCTTC. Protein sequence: CASSMGTVTNYGYTF.

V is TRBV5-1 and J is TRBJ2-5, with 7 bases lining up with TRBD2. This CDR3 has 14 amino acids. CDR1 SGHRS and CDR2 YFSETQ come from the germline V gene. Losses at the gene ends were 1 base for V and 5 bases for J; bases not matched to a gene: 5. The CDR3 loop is CASSLTGGAETQYF. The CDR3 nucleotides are TGCGCCAGCAGCTTGACGGGGGGAGCTGAGACCCAGTACTTC.

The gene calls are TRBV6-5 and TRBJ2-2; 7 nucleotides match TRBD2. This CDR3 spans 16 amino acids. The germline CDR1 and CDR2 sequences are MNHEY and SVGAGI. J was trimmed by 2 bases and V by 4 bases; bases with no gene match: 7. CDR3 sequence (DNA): TGTGCCAGCAGTTTTTTCCTAGCGGATAACACCGGGGAGCTGTTTTTT. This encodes CASSFFLADNTGELFF.

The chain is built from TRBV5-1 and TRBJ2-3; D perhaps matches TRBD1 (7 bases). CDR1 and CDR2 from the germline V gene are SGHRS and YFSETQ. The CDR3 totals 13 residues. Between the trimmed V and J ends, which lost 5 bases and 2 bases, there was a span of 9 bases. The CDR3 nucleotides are TGCGCCAGCAGGGAGGGGGCCACAGATACGCAGTATTTT. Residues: CASREGATDTQYF.